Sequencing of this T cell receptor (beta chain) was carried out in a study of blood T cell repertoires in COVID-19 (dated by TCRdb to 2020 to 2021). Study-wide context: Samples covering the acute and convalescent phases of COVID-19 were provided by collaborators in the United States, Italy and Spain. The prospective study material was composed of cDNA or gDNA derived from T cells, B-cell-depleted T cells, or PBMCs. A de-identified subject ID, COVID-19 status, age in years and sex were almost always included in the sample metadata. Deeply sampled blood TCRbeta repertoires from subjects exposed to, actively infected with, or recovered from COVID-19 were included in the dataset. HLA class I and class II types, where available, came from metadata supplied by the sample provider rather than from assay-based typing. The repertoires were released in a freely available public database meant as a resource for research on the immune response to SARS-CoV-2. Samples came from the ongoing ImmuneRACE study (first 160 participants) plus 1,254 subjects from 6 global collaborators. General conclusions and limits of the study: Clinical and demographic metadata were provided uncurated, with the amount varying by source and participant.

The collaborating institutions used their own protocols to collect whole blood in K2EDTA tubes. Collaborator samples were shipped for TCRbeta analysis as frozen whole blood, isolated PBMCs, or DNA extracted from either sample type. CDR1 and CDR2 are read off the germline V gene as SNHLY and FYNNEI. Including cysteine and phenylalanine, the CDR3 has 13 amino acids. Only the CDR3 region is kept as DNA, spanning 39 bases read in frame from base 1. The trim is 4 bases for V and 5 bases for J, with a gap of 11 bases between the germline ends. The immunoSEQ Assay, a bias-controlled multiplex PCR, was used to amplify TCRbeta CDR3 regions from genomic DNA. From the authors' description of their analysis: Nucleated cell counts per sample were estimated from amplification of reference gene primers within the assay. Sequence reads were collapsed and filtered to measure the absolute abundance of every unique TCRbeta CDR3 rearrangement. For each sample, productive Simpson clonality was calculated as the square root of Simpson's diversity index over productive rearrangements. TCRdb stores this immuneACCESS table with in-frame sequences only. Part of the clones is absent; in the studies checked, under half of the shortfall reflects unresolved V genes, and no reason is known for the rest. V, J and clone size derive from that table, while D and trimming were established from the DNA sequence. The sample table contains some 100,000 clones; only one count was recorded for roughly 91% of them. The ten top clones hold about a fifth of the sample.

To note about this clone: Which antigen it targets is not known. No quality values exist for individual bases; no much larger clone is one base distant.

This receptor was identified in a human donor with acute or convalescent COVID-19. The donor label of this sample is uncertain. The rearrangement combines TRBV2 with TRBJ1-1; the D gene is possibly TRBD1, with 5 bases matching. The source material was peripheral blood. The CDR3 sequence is CASSVQGGTEAFF. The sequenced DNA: TGTGCCAGCAGTGTTCAGGGTGGAACTGAAGCTTTCTTT.